Following are 14 T cell receptor beta chains from one sample sequenced in a study of shared clonotypes between healthy human individuals. Repertoires were generated with immunoSEQ multiplex PCR, while TCRdb's copy carries only in-frame clones and drops some. The sample holds some 2,500,000 clones; roughly 92% are singletons and the top ten take around 0.38%. The sequenced sample was naive CD4+ T cells from PBMCs. Subset given: CD45RA+ positively selected. These receptors all come from a young man in good health. Some clones in this sample may be carry-over from other donors' samples.

Regarding this clone: The same CDR3 arises from other DNA sequences in this sample as well. The genes are TRBV19 and TRBJ1-5; no reliable D call. V lost 3 bases and J lost 1, with 10 bases in between. This CDR3 has 15 residues. In germline, CDR1 is LNHDA, CDR2 SQIVND (reference sequence). The CDR3 loop is CASSMGGVSNQPQHF. The DNA of the CDR3 is TGTGCCAGTAGTATGGGCGGAGTAAGCAATCAGCCCCAGCATTTT.

The chain uses TRBV6-1 and TRBJ2-3; a possible D gene is TRBD2 (5 bases). The V end was cut by 7 bases, the J end by 2 bases, with 13 bases between. The germline gives CDR1 MNHNS, CDR2 SASEGT. This CDR3 is built from 14 residues. CDR3 sequence: CASTSGNPTDTQYF. The DNA for the CDR3 is TGTGCCAGCACGTCGGGAAACCCCACAGATACGCAGTATTTT.

CDR3 loop: CASKVTSGNARNEQFF. CDR3 DNA: TGTGCCAGCAAGGTGACTAGCGGGAATGCTAGGAATGAGCAGTTCTTC. The V and J genes are TRBV6-6 and TRBJ2-1, with 11 nucleotides matching TRBD2. This CDR3 contains 16 residues. Per the germline V gene, CDR1 is MNHNY and CDR2 is SVGAGI (reference sequence). V trimming: 7 bases; J trimming: 7 bases; junction bases outside the gene matches: 12.

This clone was counted once. The chain carries TRBV15 and TRBJ2-1; D is unclear. Germline CDR1 is LNHNV and CDR2 is YYDKDF (reference sequence). V was clipped by 0 bases and J by 7 bases, with 16 bases between them. This CDR3 has 16 residues. DNA of the CDR3: TGTGCCACCAGCAGAGATTGGATTGACTCGGCGAATGAGCAGTTCTTC. This gives the protein CATSRDWIDSANEQFF.

This rearrangement joins TRBV6-1 to TRBJ2-5; the D gene is possibly TRBD2 (5 bases). The germline CDR1 and CDR2 sequences are MNHNS and SASEGT. The V gene lost 6 bases and the J gene lost 0 bases, with 11 bases spanning the gap. The CDR3 has 14 residues. The CDR3 here is CASSSRVYQETQYF. The CDR3 DNA reads as TGTGCCAGCAGCTCGAGGGTCTACCAAGAGACCCAGTACTTC.

This chain connects TRBV11-3 to TRBJ2-7; a weak D match, TRBD1 (6 bases). The germline gives CDR1 SGHNT, CDR2 YENEEA. CDR3 length: 14 amino acids. V was trimmed by 4 bases and J by 0 bases, leaving 10 bases between them. In DNA form, the CDR3 reads TGTGCCAGCAGCTCAGACAGGAGCTCCTACGAGCAGTACTTC. It translates to CASSSDRSSYEQYF.

This rearrangement joins TRBV30 to TRBJ2-3; 8 bases match TRBD2. The CDR3 extends over 14 amino acids. Germline loops: CDR1 GTSNPN, CDR2 SVGIG (reference sequence). Trimming at V came to 5 bases and at J to 3 bases, leaving 7 bases not matched to a gene. The CDR3 DNA reads as TGTGCCTGGGGCCCCGGACTAGCTACAGATACGCAGTATTTT. This codes for CAWGPGLATDTQYF.

The genes are TRBV30 and TRBJ2-1, with 9 positions matching TRBD2. The germline CDR1 and CDR2 sequences are GTSNPN and SVGIG (reference sequence). V lost 1 base and J lost 8; bases outside the gene matches: 0. CDR3 length equals 12 residues. The CDR3 loop is CAWSGLADEQFF. CDR3 coding DNA: TGTGCCTGGAGTGGACTAGCGGATGAGCAGTTCTTC.

This clone showed up just once. The V gene is TRBV19, the J gene TRBJ1-5; D unclear. With 4 bases removed from V and 11 bases from J, the gap between germline ends came to 15 bases. The CDR3 runs 13 residues. Germline CDR1 LNHDA, CDR2 SQIVND (reference sequence). CDR3 DNA: TGTGCCAGTAGTAAGGAGGGCCTGGGGTCCCAGCATTTT. Its protein is CASSKEGLGSQHF.

V and J are TRBV6-1 and TRBJ1-4; TRBD1 matches at 9 bases. The V and J ends lost 3 bases and 8 bases, in that order; junction bases with no gene match: 1. CDR1 is MNHNS and CDR2 is SASEGT in the germline V gene. The CDR3 extends over 13 amino acids. The CDR3 reads CASSEGQGEKLFF. CDR3 in DNA: TGTGCCAGCAGTGAGGGACAGGGCGAAAAACTGTTTTTT.

The chain uses TRBV30 and TRBJ1-2, with D possibly being TRBD1 (5 bases). This CDR3 is 14 amino acids long. Trimming took 1 base from V and 2 from J, leaving 11 bases between them. Germline CDR1 reads GTSNPN; CDR2 reads SVGIG (reference sequence). The CDR3 DNA is TGTGCCTGGAGTGGGGACGTCTCGAACTATGGCTACACCTTC. This translates into CAWSGDVSNYGYTF.

The J gene is TRBJ2-7, the V gene TRBV18; no definite D call. The CDR3 extends over 14 amino acids. Germline assignment: CDR1 KGHSH and CDR2 LQKENI. Trimming left V 0 bases short and J 2 bases short, with 8 bases between. The CDR3 DNA reads as TGTGCCAGCTCACCACCGCGTAGCCCCTACGAGCAGTACTTC. Translation gives CASSPPRSPYEQYF.

This CDR3 reads CASRIGGPTDTQYF. DNA for the CDR3: TGTGCCAGCAGGATCGGAGGCCCCACAGATACGCAGTATTTT. The chain carries TRBV7-2 and TRBJ2-3; D is perhaps TRBD2 (5 bases). The V end was cut by 6 bases, the J end by 2 bases, with 12 bases between. Per the germline V gene, CDR1 is SGHTA and CDR2 is FQGNSA. The CDR3 has 14 residues. Using reference TRBV7-2 and TRBJ2-3 for the parts outside the CDR3, the full variable domain is GAGVSQSPSNKVTEKGKDVELRCDPISGHTALYWYRQSLGQGLEFLIYFQGNSAPDKSGLPSDRFSAERTGGSVSTLTIQRTQQEDSAVYLCASRIGGPTDTQYFGPGTRLTVL.

The chain couples TRBV11-2 to TRBJ2-2, with D unclear. The CDR3 has 15 residues. V was pared by 5 bases and J by 6 bases, with 16 bases between. Germline CDR1 reads SGHAT; CDR2 reads FQNNGV. The CDR3 sequence: CASSLSPLDSGELFF. CDR3 bases: TGTGCCAGCAGCCTAAGTCCGCTGGATTCCGGGGAGCTGTTTTTT. The entire variable domain, with the rest obtained from reference TRBV11-2 and TRBJ2-2, is as follows: EAGVAQSPRYKIIEKRQSVAFWCNPISGHATLYWYQQILGQGPKLLIQFQNNGVVDDSQLPKDRFSAERLKGVDSTLKIQPAKLEDSAVYLCASSLSPLDSGELFFGEGSRLTVL.